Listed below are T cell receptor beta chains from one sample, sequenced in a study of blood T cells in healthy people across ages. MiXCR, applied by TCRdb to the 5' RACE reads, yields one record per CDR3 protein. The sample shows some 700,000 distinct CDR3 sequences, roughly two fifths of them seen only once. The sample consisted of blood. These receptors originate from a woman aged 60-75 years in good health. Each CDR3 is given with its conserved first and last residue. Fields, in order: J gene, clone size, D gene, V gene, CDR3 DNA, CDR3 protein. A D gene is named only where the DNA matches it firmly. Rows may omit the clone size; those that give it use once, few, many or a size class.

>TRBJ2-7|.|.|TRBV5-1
TGCGCCAGCAGCTTACCCTCGGGGAAGATAGAGTACGAGCAGTACTTC
CASSLPSGKIEYEQYF
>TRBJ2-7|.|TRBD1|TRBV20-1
TGCAGTGCAGAGAGCGGACAGGGCGGCTACGAGCAGTACTTC
CSAESGQGGYEQYF
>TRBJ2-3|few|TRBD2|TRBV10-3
TGTGCCATCAGTGAGTCGACTAGCGGGAGTCGTGTAGATACGCAGTATTTT
CAISESTSGSRVDTQYF
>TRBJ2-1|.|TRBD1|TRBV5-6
TGTGCCAGCAGCTTTTGGACAGGGAGTTACAATGAGCAGTTCTTC
CASSFWTGSYNEQFF
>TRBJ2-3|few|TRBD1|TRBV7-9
TGTGCCAGCAGCTTAAAAGGGGGCAGGAGCACAGATACGCAGTATTTT
CASSLKGGRSTDTQYF
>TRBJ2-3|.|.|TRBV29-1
TGCAGCGCCCCGGACAACACAGATACGCAGTATTTT
CSAPDNTDTQYF
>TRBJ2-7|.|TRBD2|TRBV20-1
TGCAGTGCTAGTGCCCTGACTAGCGGGAAAAACGAGCAGTACTTC
CSASALTSGKNEQYF
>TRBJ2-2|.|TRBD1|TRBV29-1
TGCAGCGTTGAAGTTGTACAGGGGGCGGTCCCGAACACCGGGGAGCTGTTTTTT
CSVEVVQGAVPNTGELFF
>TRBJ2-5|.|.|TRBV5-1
TGCGCCAGCATGGATTCCGCGGAGACCCAGTACTTC
CASMDSAETQYF
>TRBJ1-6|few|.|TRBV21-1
TGTGCCAGCAGCAAAGTCGGGACAGGGGATTCACCCCTCCACTTT
CASSKVGTGDSPLHF
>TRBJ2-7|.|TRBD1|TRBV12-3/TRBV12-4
TGTGCCAGCAACGGACAGGGGGGTAGCGAGCAGTACTTC
CASNGQGGSEQYF